Each of the 28 T cell receptor beta chains below was sequenced from the same sample in a study of patients and donors after allogeneic stem cell transplantation. Using its own MiXCR run on the RT-PCR reads, TCRdb lists one record per CDR3 protein. Of 150,000 to 200,000 distinct CDR3 sequences in the sample, about 30% are singletons; the top ten hold 3.2%. Sequencing was carried out using blood, either unsorted or a sorted T cell fraction (not recorded which). The receptors stem from a human donor who was either an allogeneic HSCT recipient or a stem cell or donor lymphocyte infusion donor (not recorded which). It is not recorded whose cells these are; they may come from a transplant donor.

This rearrangement joins TRBV7-9 to TRBJ2-1; D gene unclear. The germline gives CDR1 SEHNR, CDR2 FQNEAQ (reference sequence). The V end lost 8 bases, the J end lost 8 bases, and 7 bases lay between the germline ends. The CDR3 loop spans 10 amino acids. The CDR3 region is CASVGYEQFF. The CDR3 DNA reads TGTGCCAGCGTCGGTTATGAGCAGTTCTTC. The complete variable domain, with remaining parts taken from reference TRBV7-9 and TRBJ2-1, reads DTGVSQNPRHKITKRGQNVTFRCDPISEHNRLYWYRQTLGQGPEFLTYFQNEAQLEKSRLLSDRFSAERPKGSFSTLEIQRTEQGDSAMYLCASVGYEQFFGPGTRLTVL.

This clonotype occurred many times. The chain links TRBV6-2 or TRBV6-3 to TRBJ1-1, with 8 nucleotides matching TRBD1. The CDR3 length is 14 residues. After removal of 6 bases from V and 4 bases from J, the junction contained 7 bases not matched to a gene. The germline V gene has CDR1 MNHEY and CDR2 SVGEGT. Here the CDR3 DNA reads TGTGCCAGCAGGCAACAGGGGGATAGCACTGAAGCTTTCTTT. Translated: CASRQQGDSTEAFF.

At least ten counts were recorded for this clonotype. The V and J genes are TRBV29-1 and TRBJ2-4; tentative D call: TRBD1 (6 bases). The germline V gene has CDR1 SQVTM and CDR2 ANQGSEA. The CDR3 covers 14 residues. Trimming took 6 bases from V and 0 from J, leaving 12 bases between them. The CDR3 is CSVAPGEAKNIQYF. The CDR3 DNA reads TGCAGCGTGGCGCCAGGGGAAGCCAAAAACATTCAGTACTTC.

The sample holds a few counts of this clonotype. Written as DNA, the CDR3 is TGTGCCAGCAGTCCACAGGGGGCGAGCAATCAGCCCCAGCATTTT. This codes for CASSPQGASNQPQHF. The J gene is TRBJ1-5, the V gene TRBV12-3 or TRBV12-4; the match to TRBD1 covers 9 bases. The J segment lost 1 base and the V segment lost 5 bases, leaving 3 bases of the junction unmatched. The CDR3 covers 15 residues.

The table lists this clonotype with many counts. Here the CDR3 reads CASSLGQITPQHF. The CDR3 DNA is TGTGCCAGCAGTTTAGGACAGATCACGCCCCAGCATTTT. The V gene is TRBV12-3 or TRBV12-4, the J gene TRBJ1-5; D might be TRBD1 (5 bases). V dropped 1 base and J dropped 9 bases, with 10 bases sitting between them. The CDR3 is made up of 13 amino acids.

This chain uses TRBV11-3 with TRBJ2-1; 8 bases are a match to TRBD1. With V trimmed by 2 bases and J by 5 bases, 8 bases remained unmatched. The CDR3 contains 16 residues. Looked up from germline, CDR1 is SGHNT and CDR2 is YENEEA. The CDR3 sequence: CASSLRQGAMNNEQFF. CDR3 bases: TGTGCCAGCAGCTTACGTCAGGGGGCTATGAACAATGAGCAGTTCTTC.

The chain carries TRBV12-3 or TRBV12-4 and TRBJ2-5, with 10 bases aligning to TRBD2. Trimming at V came to 5 bases and at J to 5 bases, leaving 8 bases not matched to a gene. The CDR3 has 15 residues. CDR3 loop: CASSPSGGPPETQYF. DNA for the CDR3: TGTGCCAGCAGTCCTAGCGGGGGCCCCCCGGAGACCCAGTACTTC.

This clonotype appeared many times. The chain couples TRBV5-1 to TRBJ1-3, with 8 nucleotides matching TRBD1. CDR1 and CDR2 from the germline V gene are SGHRS and YFSETQ. This CDR3 has 15 residues. Trimming at V came to 4 bases and at J to 4 bases, leaving 7 bases not matched to a gene. This CDR3 is CASSLGRTGGNTIYF. CDR3 bases: TGCGCCAGCAGCCTTGGTAGGACAGGGGGAAACACCATATATTTT.

The chain couples TRBV27 to TRBJ2-1; TRBD2 matches at 9 bases. The V gene's germline CDR1 is MNHEY and CDR2 SMNVEV (reference sequence). The CDR3 loop spans 16 amino acids. With 4 bases clipped from V and 6 bases from J, the junction kept 10 bases outside the gene matches. For the CDR3, the DNA is TGTGCCAGCAGTTACTCCTACGGGACTAGCCGCAATGAGCAGTTCTTC. This encodes CASSYSYGTSRNEQFF.

Only a few counts were recorded for this clonotype. The chain has TRBV20-1 and TRBJ2-1, with 8 nucleotides matching TRBD2. CDR1 and CDR2 from the germline V gene are DFQATT and SNEGSKA (reference sequence). The CDR3 has 15 amino acids. Trimming removed 4 bases from V and 1 base from J; junction bases left unmatched: 6. The CDR3 coding sequence is TGCAGTGCTACCGAGCGGGAGAAGTCCTACAATGAGCAGTTCTTC. Amino acids: CSATEREKSYNEQFF.

This chain links TRBV7-3 with TRBJ2-3; D ambiguous. Between the trimmed V and J ends, which lost 3 bases and 4 bases, there was a span of 8 bases. CDR1 SGHTA and CDR2 FQGTGA come from the germline V gene. This CDR3 spans 13 amino acids. CDR3 sequence reads: CASSFGFADTQYF. CDR3 nucleotides: TGTGCCAGCAGCTTCGGCTTCGCAGATACGCAGTATTTT.

This clonotype appeared a few times. CDR3 amino acids: CSVEGVSSYEQYF. CDR3 DNA: TGCAGCGTTGAGGGGGTTAGCTCCTACGAGCAGTACTTC. This chain uses TRBV29-1 with TRBJ2-7; either TRBD1 or TRBD2 may supply D (5 bases each). CDR3 length equals 13 residues. V dropped 3 bases and J dropped 0 bases, with 9 bases sitting between them. Germline V gives CDR1 SQVTM, CDR2 ANQGSEA.

This clonotype came up a few times. The chain couples TRBV24-1 to TRBJ2-7; 9 nucleotides match TRBD1. The CDR3 runs to 15 residues. V gave up 4 bases and J gave up 1 base; unmatched junction bases: 4. Germline CDR1 KGHDR, CDR2 SFDVKD. CDR3 in DNA: TGTGCCACCAGTGAGCTGGACAGGGGATCCTACGAGCAGTACTTC. As protein: CATSELDRGSYEQYF.

The chain employs TRBV4-3 and TRBJ2-1, with 12 bases that match TRBD2. V gave up 4 bases and J gave up 9 bases; unmatched junction bases: 4. The CDR3 runs 14 residues. The germline V gene has CDR1 LGHNA and CDR2 YSLEER. The CDR3 DNA reads TGCGCCAGCAGCCTGACTAGCGGGAGTGGTGAGCAGTTCTTC. Translated, it gives CASSLTSGSGEQFF.

V is TRBV27 and J is TRBJ2-7; either TRBD1 or TRBD2 may supply D (6 bases each). Trimming cost V 6 bases and J 2 bases, with 20 bases left between them. The CDR3 is made up of 16 amino acids. Germline V CDR1 and CDR2: MNHEY, SMNVEV (reference sequence). CDR3 bases: TGTGCCAGCAGCTCAGGGGTGTCCTCGGGAGCCTACGAGCAGTACTTC. Translating gives CASSSGVSSGAYEQYF.

The chain combines TRBV28 with TRBJ2-7, with D perhaps TRBD1 (5 bases). This CDR3 comprises 14 residues. Trimming stripped 5 bases from V and 3 bases from J, with 14 bases between. The germline V gene encodes CDR1 MDHEN and CDR2 SYDVKM. In nucleotides, the CDR3 is TGTGCCAGCAGTCCGGTGGACATAGGCTACGAGCAGTACTTC. Translation gives CASSPVDIGYEQYF.

Comments on this clonotype: Likely a read error: the CDR3 ends without its conserved phenylalanine or tryptophan. The chain joins TRBV7-3 to TRBJ2-3; no clear D. This CDR3 has 15 residues. CDR1 is SGHTA and CDR2 is FQGTGA in the germline V gene. V lost 0 bases to trimming and J lost 7 bases, with 14 bases between them. The CDR3 DNA is TGTGCCAGCAGCTTAACGGTTGCAGGCGCGCATACGCAGTATTCT. It yields the protein CASSLTVAGAHTQYS.

This chain joins TRBV29-1 and TRBJ2-3, with D perhaps TRBD1 or TRBD2 (5 bases each). This CDR3 has 12 amino acids. Trimming stripped 6 bases from V and 2 bases from J, with 9 bases between. CDR1 and CDR2 (germline): SQVTM, ANQGSEA. In DNA, the CDR3 is TGCAGCGTCGAGGGGCTCACAGATACGCAGTATTTT. Translation: CSVEGLTDTQYF.

This clonotype was seen a handful of times. The J gene is TRBJ2-7, the V gene TRBV5-1; TRBD2 matches at 11 bases. This CDR3 comprises 19 residues. J gave up 0 bases and V 3 bases, and 14 bases lay outside the gene matches. The germline CDR1 and CDR2 sequences are SGHRS and YFSETQ. CDR3 in amino acids: CASSSRPGTSGTSSYEQYF. CDR3 coding DNA: TGCGCCAGCAGCTCGAGGCCTGGGACTAGCGGTACGAGCTCCTACGAGCAGTACTTC.

The gene calls are TRBV29-1 and TRBJ1-1, with TRBD1 matching over 10 bases. This CDR3 is built from 15 residues. After removal of 4 bases from V and 1 base from J, the junction contained 6 bases not matched to a gene. Germline V gives CDR1 SQVTM, CDR2 ANQGSEA. The CDR3 region is CSVVGRDRGNTEAFF. For the CDR3, the DNA is TGCAGCGTTGTGGGGCGGGACAGGGGGAACACTGAAGCTTTCTTT.

This clonotype showed up just a few times. The V and J genes are TRBV10-3 and TRBJ2-3; D is unclear. The CDR3 has 15 residues. Per the germline V gene, CDR1 is ENHRY and CDR2 is SYGVKD. Trimming left V 6 bases short and J 3 bases short, with 16 bases between. CDR3 DNA: TGTGCCATCAGCTCCCGAGAGGCACGGACAGATACGCAGTATTTT. This gives the protein CAISSREARTDTQYF.

Ten or more counts support this clonotype. The chain links TRBV6-1 to TRBJ1-2, with 7 bases aligning to TRBD1. The CDR3 has 13 amino acids. J gave up 8 bases and V 7 bases, and 10 bases lay outside the gene matches. CDR1 is MNHNS, CDR2 SASEGT, per germline. CDR3 sequence: CASISLRGRGYTF. In DNA, the CDR3 is TGTGCCAGCATTAGTTTGAGGGGGCGAGGCTACACCTTC.

This clonotype was detected a few times. The chain couples TRBV20-1 to TRBJ1-2; 10 positions match TRBD1. Germline V lookup: CDR1 DFQATT, CDR2 SNEGSKA (reference sequence). V was clipped by 0 bases and J by 3 bases; unmatched bases: 4. The CDR3 extends over 15 amino acids. The CDR3 bases are TGCAGTGCTAGAGAGACAGGGGGCGCCTACTATGGCTACACCTTC. It yields the protein CSARETGGAYYGYTF.

This clonotype has only a few counts. The chain joins TRBV7-2 to TRBJ1-1; D may be TRBD1 (6 bases). The V gene's germline CDR1 is SGHTA and CDR2 FQGNSA. V lost 8 bases, J lost 3 bases, and 13 bases lay in between. The length of the CDR3 is 13 residues. The CDR3 region is CASRLQGDTEAFF. CDR3 bases: TGTGCCAGCCGTTTACAGGGAGACACTGAAGCTTTCTTT.

The table lists this clonotype with many counts. One junction end does not reproduce the germline sequence, and a read error may be involved. The chain combines TRBV2 with TRBJ1-1; no clear D gene. The germline V gene has CDR1 SNHLY and CDR2 FYNNEI. The CDR3 extends over 14 amino acids. CDR3 nucleotides: TGTGCCAGCACTGAATACTCCTTGAACACTGAAGCTTTCTTT. Translating it yields CASTEYSLNTEAFF.

This clonotype was seen more than once but under ten times. V and J are TRBV4-3 and TRBJ2-7, with 10 positions matching TRBD1. Germline V gene sequence: CDR1 LGHNA, CDR2 YSLEER. The length of the CDR3 is 15 residues. Germline trimming cut 3 bases from V and 5 bases from J; bases unmatched to any gene: 7. The CDR3 DNA reads as TGCGCCAGCAGCCAGTCTGACAGGGGGCAGGACGAGCAGTACTTC. Residues: CASSQSDRGQDEQYF.

This clonotype has only one observation. The chain is built from TRBV5-1 and TRBJ2-5; TRBD2 matches at 11 bases. Germline V CDR1 and CDR2: SGHRS, YFSETQ. V lost 2 bases, J lost 5 bases, and 5 bases stayed unmatched. There are 15 residues in the CDR3. As DNA, the CDR3 is TGCGCCAGCAGCTTACTAGCGGGAGTACGGGAGACCCAGTACTTC. Its protein product is CASSLLAGVRETQYF.

This clonotype was seen only a few times. This chain connects TRBV24-1 to TRBJ2-3, with TRBD1 identical over 10 bases. The trim removed 9 bases at V and 4 bases at J, leaving 3 bases unmatched. The length of the CDR3 is 13 residues. Germline CDR1 and CDR2: KGHDR and SFDVKD. The CDR3 sequence is CATRGQGADTQYF. The CDR3 DNA reads TGTGCCACCCGCGGACAGGGGGCAGATACGCAGTATTTT.